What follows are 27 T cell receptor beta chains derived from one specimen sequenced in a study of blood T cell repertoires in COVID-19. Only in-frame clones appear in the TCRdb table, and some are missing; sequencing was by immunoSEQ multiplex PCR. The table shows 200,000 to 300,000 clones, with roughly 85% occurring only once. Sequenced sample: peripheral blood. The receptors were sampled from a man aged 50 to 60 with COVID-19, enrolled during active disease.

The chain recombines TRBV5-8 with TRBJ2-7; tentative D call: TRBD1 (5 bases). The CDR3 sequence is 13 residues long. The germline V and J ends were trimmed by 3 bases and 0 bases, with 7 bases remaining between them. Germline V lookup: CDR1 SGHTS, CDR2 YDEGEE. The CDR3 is CASSWGRSYEQYF. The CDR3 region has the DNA TGTGCCAGCAGCTGGGGCCGCTCCTACGAGCAGTACTTC.

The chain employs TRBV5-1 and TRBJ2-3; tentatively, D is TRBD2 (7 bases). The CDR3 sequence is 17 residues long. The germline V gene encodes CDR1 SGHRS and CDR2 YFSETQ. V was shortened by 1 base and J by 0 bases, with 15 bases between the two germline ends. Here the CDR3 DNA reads TGCGCCAGCAGCTTGATAGGGGGGGCTTCTAGCACAGATACGCAGTATTTT. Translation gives CASSLIGGASSTDTQYF.

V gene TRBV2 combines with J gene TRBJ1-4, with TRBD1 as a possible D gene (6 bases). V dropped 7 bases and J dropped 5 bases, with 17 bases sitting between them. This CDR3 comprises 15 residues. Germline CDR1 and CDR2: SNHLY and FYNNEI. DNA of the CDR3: TGTGCCAGCACCGAGGGGGGGCTGGCGAATGAAAAACTGTTTTTT. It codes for CASTEGGLANEKLFF.

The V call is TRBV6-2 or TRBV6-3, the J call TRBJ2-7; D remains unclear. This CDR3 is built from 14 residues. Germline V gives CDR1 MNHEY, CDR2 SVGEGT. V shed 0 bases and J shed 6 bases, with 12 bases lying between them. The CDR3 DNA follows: TGTGCCAGCAGTTACTCCGGGTCCTCGGGCGAGCAGTACTTC. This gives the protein CASSYSGSSGEQYF.

The CDR3 bases are TGTGCCAGCAGCCCGGAGGGACAGCCTTGGCGTGGCTACACCTTC. It codes for CASSPEGQPWRGYTF. The rearrangement joins TRBV27 to TRBJ1-2; TRBD1 matches at 7 bases. The CDR3 is 15 residues long. Trimming removed 6 bases from V and 7 bases from J; junction bases left unmatched: 14. CDR1 is MNHEY, CDR2 SMNVEV, per germline (reference sequence).

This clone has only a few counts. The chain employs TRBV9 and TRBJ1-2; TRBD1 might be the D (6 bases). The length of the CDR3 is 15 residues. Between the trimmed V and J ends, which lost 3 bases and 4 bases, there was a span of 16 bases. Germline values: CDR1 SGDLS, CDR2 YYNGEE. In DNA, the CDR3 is TGTGCCAGCAGCGCCCGGGACACCCAAGTCTATGGCTACACCTTC. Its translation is CASSARDTQVYGYTF.

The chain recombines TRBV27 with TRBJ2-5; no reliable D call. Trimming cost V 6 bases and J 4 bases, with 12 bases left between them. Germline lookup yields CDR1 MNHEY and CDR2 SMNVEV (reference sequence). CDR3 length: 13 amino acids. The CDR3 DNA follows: TGTGCCAGCAGCACGAGGAATGGAGAGACCCAGTACTTC. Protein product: CASSTRNGETQYF.

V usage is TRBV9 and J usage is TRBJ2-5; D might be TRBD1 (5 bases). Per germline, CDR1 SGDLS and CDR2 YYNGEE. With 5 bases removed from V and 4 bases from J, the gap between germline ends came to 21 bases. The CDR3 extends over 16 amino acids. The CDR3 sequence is CASSSIGAGLPETQYF. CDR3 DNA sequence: TGTGCCAGCAGTTCCATTGGGGCAGGCCTACCAGAGACCCAGTACTTC.

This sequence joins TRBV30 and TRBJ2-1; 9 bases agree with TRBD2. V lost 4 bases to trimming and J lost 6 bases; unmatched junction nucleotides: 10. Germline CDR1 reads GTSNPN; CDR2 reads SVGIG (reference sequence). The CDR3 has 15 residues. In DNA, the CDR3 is TGTGCCTGGACGGGATTAGCGGGGGCCGTCAATGAGCAGTTCTTC. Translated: CAWTGLAGAVNEQFF.

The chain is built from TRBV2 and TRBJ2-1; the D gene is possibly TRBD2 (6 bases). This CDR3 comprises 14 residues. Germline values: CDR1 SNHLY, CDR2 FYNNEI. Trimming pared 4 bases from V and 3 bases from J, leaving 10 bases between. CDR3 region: CASSVLDYYNEQFF. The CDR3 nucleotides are TGTGCCAGCAGTGTCCTGGACTACTACAATGAGCAGTTCTTC.

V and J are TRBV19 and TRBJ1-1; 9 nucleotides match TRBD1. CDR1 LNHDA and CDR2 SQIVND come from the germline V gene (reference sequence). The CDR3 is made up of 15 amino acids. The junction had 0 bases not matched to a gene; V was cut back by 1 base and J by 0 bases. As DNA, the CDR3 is TGTGCCAGTAGTATAGGGACAGGGGTGAACACTGAAGCTTTCTTT. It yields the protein CASSIGTGVNTEAFF.

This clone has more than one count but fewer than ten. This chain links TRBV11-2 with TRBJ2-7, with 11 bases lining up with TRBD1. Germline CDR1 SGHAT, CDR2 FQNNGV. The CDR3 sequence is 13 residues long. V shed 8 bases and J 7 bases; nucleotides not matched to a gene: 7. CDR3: CASRTGGSTEQYF. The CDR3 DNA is TGTGCCAGCCGGACAGGGGGCTCGACAGAGCAGTACTTC.

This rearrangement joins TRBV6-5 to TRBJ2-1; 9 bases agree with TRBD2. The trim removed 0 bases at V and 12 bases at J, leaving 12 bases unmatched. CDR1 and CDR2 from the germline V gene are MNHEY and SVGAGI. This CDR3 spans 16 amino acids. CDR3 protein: CASSYSTGGGVVGQFF. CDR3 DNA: TGTGCCAGCAGTTACTCGACAGGCGGGGGGGTCGTTGGGCAGTTCTTC.

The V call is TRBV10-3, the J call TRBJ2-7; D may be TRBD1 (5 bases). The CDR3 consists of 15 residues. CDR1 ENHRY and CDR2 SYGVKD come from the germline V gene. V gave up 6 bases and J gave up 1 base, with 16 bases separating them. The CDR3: CAISPGAGSSYEQYF. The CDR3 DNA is TGTGCCATCAGCCCTGGGGCAGGGTCATCCTACGAGCAGTACTTC.

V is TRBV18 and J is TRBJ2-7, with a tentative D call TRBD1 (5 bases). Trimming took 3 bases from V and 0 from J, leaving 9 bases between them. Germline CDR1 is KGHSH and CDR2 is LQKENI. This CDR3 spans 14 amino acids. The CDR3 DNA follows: TGTGCCAGCTCACCGGGGCCGGCCTCCTACGAGCAGTACTTC. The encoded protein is CASSPGPASYEQYF. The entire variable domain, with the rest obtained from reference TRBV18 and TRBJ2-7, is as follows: NAGVMQNPRHLVRRRGQEARLRCSPMKGHSHVYWYRQLPEEGLKFMVYLQKENIIDESGMPKERFSAEFPKEGPSILRIQQVVRGDSAAYFCASSPGPASYEQYFGPGTRLTVT.

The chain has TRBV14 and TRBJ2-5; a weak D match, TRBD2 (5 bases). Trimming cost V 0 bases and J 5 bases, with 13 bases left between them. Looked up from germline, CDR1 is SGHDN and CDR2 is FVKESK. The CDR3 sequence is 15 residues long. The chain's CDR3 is CASSQEWSRRETQYF. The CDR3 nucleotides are TGTGCCAGCAGCCAAGAGTGGTCGAGGAGGGAGACCCAGTACTTC.

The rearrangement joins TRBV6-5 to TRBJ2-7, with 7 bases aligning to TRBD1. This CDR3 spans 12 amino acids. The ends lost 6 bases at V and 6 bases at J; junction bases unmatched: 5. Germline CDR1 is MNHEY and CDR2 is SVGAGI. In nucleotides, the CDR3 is TGTGCCAGCAGGACAGGGTTGGGCGAGCAGTACTTC. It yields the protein CASRTGLGEQYF.

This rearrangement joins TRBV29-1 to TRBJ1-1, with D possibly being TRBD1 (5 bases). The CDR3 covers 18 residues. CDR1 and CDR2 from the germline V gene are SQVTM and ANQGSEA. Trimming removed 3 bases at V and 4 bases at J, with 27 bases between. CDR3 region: CSVEFLLGSGRSGTEAFF. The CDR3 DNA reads TGCAGCGTTGAGTTTCTTTTGGGGTCAGGGCGTTCTGGCACTGAAGCTTTCTTT.

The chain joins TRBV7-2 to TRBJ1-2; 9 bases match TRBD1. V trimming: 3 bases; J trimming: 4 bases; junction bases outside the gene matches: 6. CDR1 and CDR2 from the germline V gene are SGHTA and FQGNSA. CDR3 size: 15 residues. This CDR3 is CASSFGGQGSYGYTF. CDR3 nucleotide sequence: TGTGCCAGCAGCTTCGGGGGACAGGGTAGCTATGGCTACACCTTC.

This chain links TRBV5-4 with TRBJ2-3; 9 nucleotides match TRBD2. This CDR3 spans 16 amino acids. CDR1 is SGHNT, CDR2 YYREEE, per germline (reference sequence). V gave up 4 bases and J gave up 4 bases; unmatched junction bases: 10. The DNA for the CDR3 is TGTGCCAGCAGCCCAGAGGCGCGGGGGGGCTCAGATACGCAGTATTTT. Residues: CASSPEARGGSDTQYF.

The CDR3 here is CASSDRQGQWETQYF. The CDR3, as DNA: TGTGCCAGCAGCGATCGACAGGGGCAATGGGAGACCCAGTACTTC. The V gene is TRBV7-2, the J gene TRBJ2-5, with 8 bases fitting TRBD1. V was pared by 5 bases and J by 5 bases, with 10 bases of the junction left unmatched. The CDR3 runs to 15 residues. Germline V gives CDR1 SGHTA, CDR2 FQGNSA.

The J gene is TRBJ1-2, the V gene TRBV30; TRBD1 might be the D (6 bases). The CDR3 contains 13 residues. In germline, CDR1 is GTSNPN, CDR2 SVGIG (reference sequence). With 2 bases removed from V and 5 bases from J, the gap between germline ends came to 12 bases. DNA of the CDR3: TGTGCCTGGAGTTGGGACAAATCATATGGCTACACCTTC. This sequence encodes CAWSWDKSYGYTF.

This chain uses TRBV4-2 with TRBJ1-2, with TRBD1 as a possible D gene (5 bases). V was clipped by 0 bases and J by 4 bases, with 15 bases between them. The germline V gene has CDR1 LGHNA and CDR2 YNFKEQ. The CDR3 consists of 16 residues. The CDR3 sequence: CASSQEGQGYTYGYTF. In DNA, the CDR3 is TGTGCCAGCAGCCAAGAGGGTCAGGGATACACCTATGGCTACACCTTC.

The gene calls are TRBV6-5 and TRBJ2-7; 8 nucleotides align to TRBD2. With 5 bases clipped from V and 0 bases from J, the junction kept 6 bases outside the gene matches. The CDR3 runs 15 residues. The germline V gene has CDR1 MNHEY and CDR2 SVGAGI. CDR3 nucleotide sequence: TGTGCCAGCAGTATTGTCAGCGGGGGCTCCTACGAGCAGTACTTC. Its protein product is CASSIVSGGSYEQYF.

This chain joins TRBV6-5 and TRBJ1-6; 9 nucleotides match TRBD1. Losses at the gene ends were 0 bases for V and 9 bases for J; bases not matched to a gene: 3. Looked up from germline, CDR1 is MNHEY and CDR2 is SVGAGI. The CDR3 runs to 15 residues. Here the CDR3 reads CASSYSTGGGSPLHF. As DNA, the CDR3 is TGTGCCAGCAGTTACTCGACAGGGGGGGGTTCACCCCTCCACTTT.

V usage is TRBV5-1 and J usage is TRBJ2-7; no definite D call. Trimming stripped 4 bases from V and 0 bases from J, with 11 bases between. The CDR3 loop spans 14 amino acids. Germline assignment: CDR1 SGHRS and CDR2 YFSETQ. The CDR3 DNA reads TGCGCCAGCAGCCCCGGTTCCCTCTCCTACGAGCAGTACTTC. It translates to CASSPGSLSYEQYF.

CDR3 sequence reads: CASSLGGASHEQYF. The CDR3 DNA reads TGCGCCAGCTCCCTGGGGGGGGCCAGCCACGAGCAGTACTTC. The chain links TRBV4-3 to TRBJ2-7; possibly TRBD2 for D (7 bases). V was clipped by 8 bases and J by 5 bases, with 19 bases between them. CDR3 length: 14 residues. Per the germline V gene, CDR1 is LGHNA and CDR2 is YSLEER.